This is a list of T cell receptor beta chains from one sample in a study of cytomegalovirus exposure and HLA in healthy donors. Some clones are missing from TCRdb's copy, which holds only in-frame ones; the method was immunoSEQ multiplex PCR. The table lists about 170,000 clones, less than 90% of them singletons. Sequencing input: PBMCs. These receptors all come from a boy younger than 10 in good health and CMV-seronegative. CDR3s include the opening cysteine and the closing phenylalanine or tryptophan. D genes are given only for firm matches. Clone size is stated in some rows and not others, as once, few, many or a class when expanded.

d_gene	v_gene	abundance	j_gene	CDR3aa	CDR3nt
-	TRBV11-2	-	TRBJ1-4	CASSLDYPDISLNEKLFF	TGTGCCAGCAGCTTAGACTACCCTGACATCTCATTAAATGAAAAACTGTTTTTT
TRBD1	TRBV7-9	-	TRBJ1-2	CASSLVRQGDGYTF	TGTGCCAGCAGCTTAGTTCGGCAGGGGGATGGCTACACCTTC
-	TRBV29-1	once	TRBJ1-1	CSVLTGTNTEAFF	TGCAGCGTCTTGACAGGTACGAACACTGAAGCTTTCTTT
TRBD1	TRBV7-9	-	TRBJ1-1	CASSFVQGVEAFF	TGTGCCAGCAGCTTTGTACAGGGGGTTGAAGCTTTCTTT
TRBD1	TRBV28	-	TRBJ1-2	CASSARWTGEIGGYTF	TGTGCCAGCAGTGCTCGGTGGACAGGCGAGATAGGGGGCTACACCTTC
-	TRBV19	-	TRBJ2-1	CASRKKGGDEQFF	TGTGCCAGCAGGAAAAAGGGCGGGGATGAGCAGTTCTTC
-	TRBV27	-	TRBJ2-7	CASSLWPGTYEQYF	TGTGCCAGCAGTTTATGGCCAGGAACCTACGAGCAGTACTTC
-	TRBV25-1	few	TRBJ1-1	CASSGSVEAFF	TGTGCCAGCAGTGGTTCAGTTGAAGCTTTCTTT
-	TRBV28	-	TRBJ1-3	CASSQTSGNTIYF	TGTGCCAGCAGCCAGACATCTGGAAACACCATATATTTT
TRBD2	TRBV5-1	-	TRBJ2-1	CASSPSGTHYNEQFF	TGCGCCAGCAGCCCTAGCGGGACCCATTACAATGAGCAGTTCTTC
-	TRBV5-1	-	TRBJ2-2	CASSLQEGGELFF	TGCGCCAGCAGCCTGCAGGAGGGCGGGGAGCTGTTTTTT
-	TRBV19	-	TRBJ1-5	CASSPRTAQNQPQHF	TGTGCCAGTAGTCCACGGACAGCACAGAATCAGCCCCAGCATTTT
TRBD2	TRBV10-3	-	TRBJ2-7	CAIRTSTYEQYF	TGTGCCATCCGGACTAGCACCTACGAGCAGTACTTC
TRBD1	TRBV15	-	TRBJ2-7	CATSRQTGLMIYEQYF	TGTGCCACCAGCAGACAGACAGGGCTGATGATCTACGAGCAGTACTTC
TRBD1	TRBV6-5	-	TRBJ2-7	CASRRDRGQYEQYF	TGTGCCAGCAGGCGGGACAGGGGGCAGTACGAGCAGTACTTC
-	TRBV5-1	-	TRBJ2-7	CASSSYRDSNYEQYF	TGCGCCAGCAGCTCGTATCGAGACAGCAACTACGAGCAGTACTTC
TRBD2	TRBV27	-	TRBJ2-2	CASSLRGLVTGELFF	TGTGCCAGCAGTTTACGGGGACTAGTAACCGGGGAGCTGTTTTTT
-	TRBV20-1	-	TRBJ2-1	CSASLEQFF	TGCAGTGCTAGCCTTGAGCAGTTCTTC
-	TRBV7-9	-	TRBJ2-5	CASSLGVAIFQETQYF	TGTGCCAGCAGCTTAGGAGTAGCGATCTTCCAAGAGACCCAGTACTTC
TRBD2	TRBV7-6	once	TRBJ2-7	CASSLGSGGNYEQYF	TGTGCCAGCAGCTTAGGTTCGGGAGGGAACTACGAGCAGTACTTC
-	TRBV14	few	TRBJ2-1	CASSQELPSYNEQFF	TGTGCCAGCAGCCAGGAGCTTCCCTCCTACAATGAGCAGTTCTTC
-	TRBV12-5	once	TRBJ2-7	CASGLANMGTYSYEQYF	TGTGCTAGTGGTTTGGCAAATATGGGGACTTACTCCTACGAGCAGTACTTC
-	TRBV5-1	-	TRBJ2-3	CASSLTLGLLKEDTQYF	TGCGCCAGCAGCTTAACCCTCGGACTCCTAAAGGAAGATACGCAGTATTTT
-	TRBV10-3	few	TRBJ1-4	CAIPLRAGRHEKLFF	TGTGCCATCCCCCTAAGGGCAGGGCGGCATGAAAAACTGTTTTTT
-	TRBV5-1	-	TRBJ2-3	CASSLEERGTDTQYF	TGCGCCAGCAGCTTGGAGGAGCGTGGCACAGATACGCAGTATTTT
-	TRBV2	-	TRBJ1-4	CASSGVVGNEKLFF	TGTGCCAGCAGTGGAGTAGTCGGTAATGAAAAACTGTTTTTT
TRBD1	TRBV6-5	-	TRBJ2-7	CASSFHRDRGYEQYF	TGTGCCAGCAGTTTCCACCGGGACAGGGGCTACGAGCAGTACTTC
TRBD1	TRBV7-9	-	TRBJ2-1	CASSSTGFYNEQFF	TGTGCCAGCAGCTCGACAGGGTTCTACAATGAGCAGTTCTTC
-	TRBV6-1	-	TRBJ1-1	CASSEDRAGGTEAFF	TGTGCCAGCAGTGAAGACAGGGCGGGAGGCACTGAAGCTTTCTTT
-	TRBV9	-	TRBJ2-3	CASSVEGRGSTDTQYF	TGTGCCAGCAGCGTAGAGGGGCGGGGTAGCACAGATACGCAGTATTTT
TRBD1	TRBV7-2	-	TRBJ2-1	CASSPGQGHNEQFF	TGTGCCAGCAGCCCGGGACAGGGACACAATGAGCAGTTCTTC
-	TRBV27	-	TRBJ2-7	CASSETGRVFYEQYF	TGTGCCAGCAGCGAAACGGGCAGGGTGTTCTACGAGCAGTACTTC
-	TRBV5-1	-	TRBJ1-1	CASQTALNTEAFF	TGCGCCAGCCAGACAGCTCTGAACACTGAAGCTTTCTTT
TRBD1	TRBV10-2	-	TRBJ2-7	CASSDPDRAEQYF	TGCGCCAGCAGTGATCCCGACAGGGCCGAGCAGTACTTC